This T cell receptor (beta chain) was recovered during a study of CD8 T cells in Susac syndrome. Whole-study results and caveats: It was acknowledged in the study that its TCR sequencing and HLA analysis involved a relatively small number of individuals.

The RNA, roughly 0.5 to 1 ug, was put through reverse transcription using random hexamers. Across 54 Vbeta and 13 Jbeta, TCR beta CDR3 was amplified with immunoSEQ multiplex PCR. MiXCR, run by TCRdb on the immunoSEQ multiplex PCR reads, gives a single entry per CDR3 protein. The sample includes over 350,000 distinct CDR3 sequences, about 85% of them seen just once. Of note for this clonotype: The antigen is unknown.

Germline CDR1 is MGHRA and CDR2 is YSYEKL. V was cut by 0 bases and J by 3 bases, with 15 bases left in between. The CDR3 length is 16 residues. Sequencing of TCR beta was performed on blood CD8+ and CD4+ T cells. Control patients had untreated stable or active relapsing-remitting multiple sclerosis by revised McDonald criteria. Sequences were obtained from CD8+ T cells from PBMCs. V gene TRBV4-1 combines with J gene TRBJ2-7; the D gene is possibly TRBD1 (5 bases). This TCR was sampled from a human donor with multiple sclerosis. For the CDR3, the DNA is TGCGCCAGCAGCCAAGATAGTTTTGGGGCAGTCTACGAGCAGTACTTC. This codes for CASSQDSFGAVYEQYF.